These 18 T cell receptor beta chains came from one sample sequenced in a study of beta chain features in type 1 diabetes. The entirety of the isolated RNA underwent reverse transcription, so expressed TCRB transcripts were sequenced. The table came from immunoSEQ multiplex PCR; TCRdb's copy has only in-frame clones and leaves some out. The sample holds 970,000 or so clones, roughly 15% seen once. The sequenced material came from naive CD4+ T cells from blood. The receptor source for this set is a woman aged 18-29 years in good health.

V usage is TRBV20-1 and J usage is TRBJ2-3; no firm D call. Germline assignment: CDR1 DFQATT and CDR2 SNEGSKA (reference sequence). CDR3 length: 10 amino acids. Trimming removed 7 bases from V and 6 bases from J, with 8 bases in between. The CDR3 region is CSVSGDTQYF. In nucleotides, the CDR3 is TGCAGTGTAAGTGGCGATACGCAGTATTTT.

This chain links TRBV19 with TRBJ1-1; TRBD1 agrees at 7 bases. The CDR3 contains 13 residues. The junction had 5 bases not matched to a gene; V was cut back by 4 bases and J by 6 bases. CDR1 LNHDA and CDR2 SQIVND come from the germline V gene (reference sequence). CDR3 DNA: TGTGCCAGTAGTACGACAGGGTTCGCTGAAGCTTTCTTT. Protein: CASSTTGFAEAFF.

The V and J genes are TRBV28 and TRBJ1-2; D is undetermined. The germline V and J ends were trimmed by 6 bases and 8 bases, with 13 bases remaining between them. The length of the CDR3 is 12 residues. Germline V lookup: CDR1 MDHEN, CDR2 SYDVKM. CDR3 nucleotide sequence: TGTGCCAGCAGCCACCCGGGCGGCGGCTACACCTTC. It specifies CASSHPGGGYTF.

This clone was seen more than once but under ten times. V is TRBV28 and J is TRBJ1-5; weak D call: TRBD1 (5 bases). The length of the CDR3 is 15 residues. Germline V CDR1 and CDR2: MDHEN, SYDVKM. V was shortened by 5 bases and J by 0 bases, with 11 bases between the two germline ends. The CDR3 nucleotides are TGTGCCAGCAGTCCCGGGGGATCTAGCAATCAGCCCCAGCATTTT. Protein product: CASSPGGSSNQPQHF.

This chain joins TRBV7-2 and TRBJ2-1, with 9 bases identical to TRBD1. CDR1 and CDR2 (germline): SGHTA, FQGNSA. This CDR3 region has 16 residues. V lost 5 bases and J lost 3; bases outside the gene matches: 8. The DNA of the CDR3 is TGTGCCAGCAGCGTTACCGGGACAGGGATCTACAATGAGCAGTTCTTC. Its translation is CASSVTGTGIYNEQFF.

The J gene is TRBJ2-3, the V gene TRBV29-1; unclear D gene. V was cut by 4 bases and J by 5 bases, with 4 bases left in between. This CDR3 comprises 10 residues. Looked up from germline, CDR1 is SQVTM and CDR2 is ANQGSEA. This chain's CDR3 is CSVAQDTQYF. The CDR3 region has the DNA TGCAGCGTTGCACAAGATACGCAGTATTTT.

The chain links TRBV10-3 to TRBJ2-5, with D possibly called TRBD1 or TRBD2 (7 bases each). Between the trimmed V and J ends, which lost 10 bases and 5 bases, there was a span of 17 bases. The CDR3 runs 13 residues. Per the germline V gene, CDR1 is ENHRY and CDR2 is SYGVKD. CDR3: CATGGGGKETQYF. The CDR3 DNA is TGTGCCACAGGGGGAGGGGGGAAGGAGACCCAGTACTTC.

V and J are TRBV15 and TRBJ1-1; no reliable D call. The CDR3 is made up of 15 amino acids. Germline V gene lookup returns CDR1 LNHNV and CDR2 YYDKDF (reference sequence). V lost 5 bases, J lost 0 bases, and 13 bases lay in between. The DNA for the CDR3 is TGTGCCACCAGCCCCTATTTGGGCCTGAACACTGAAGCTTTCTTT. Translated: CATSPYLGLNTEAFF.

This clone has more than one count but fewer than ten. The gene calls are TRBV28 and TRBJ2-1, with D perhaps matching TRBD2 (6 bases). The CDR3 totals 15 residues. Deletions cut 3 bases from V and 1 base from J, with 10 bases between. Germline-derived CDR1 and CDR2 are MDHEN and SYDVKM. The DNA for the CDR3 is TGTGCCAGCAGTTTGACTAGGGCTTCCTACAATGAGCAGTTCTTC. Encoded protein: CASSLTRASYNEQFF.

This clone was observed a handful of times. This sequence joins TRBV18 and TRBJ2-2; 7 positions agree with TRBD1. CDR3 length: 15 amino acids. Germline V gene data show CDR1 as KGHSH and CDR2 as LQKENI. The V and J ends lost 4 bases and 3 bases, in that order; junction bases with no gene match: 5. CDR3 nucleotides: TGTGCCAGCTCACGGGGACAGCCCTACACCGGGGAGCTGTTTTTT. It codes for CASSRGQPYTGELFF.

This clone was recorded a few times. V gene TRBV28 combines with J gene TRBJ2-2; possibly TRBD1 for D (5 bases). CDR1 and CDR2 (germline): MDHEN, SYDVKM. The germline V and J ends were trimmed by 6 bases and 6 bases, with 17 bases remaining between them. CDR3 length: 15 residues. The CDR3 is CASSPGRGAAGELFF. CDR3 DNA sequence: TGTGCCAGCAGCCCTGGTAGGGGTGCGGCCGGGGAGCTGTTTTTT.

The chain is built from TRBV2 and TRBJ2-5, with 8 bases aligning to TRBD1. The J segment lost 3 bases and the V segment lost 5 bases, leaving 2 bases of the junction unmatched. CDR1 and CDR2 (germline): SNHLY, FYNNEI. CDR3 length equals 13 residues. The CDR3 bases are TGTGCCAGCAGTCGGACAGGGAAAGAGACCCAGTACTTC. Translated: CASSRTGKETQYF.

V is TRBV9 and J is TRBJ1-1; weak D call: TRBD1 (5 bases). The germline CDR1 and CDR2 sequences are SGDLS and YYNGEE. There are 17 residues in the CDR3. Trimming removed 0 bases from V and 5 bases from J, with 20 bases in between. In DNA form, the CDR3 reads TGTGCCAGCAGCGTAGGTCGCGGGGGATGGGGGAAGACTGAAGCTTTCTTT. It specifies CASSVGRGGWGKTEAFF.

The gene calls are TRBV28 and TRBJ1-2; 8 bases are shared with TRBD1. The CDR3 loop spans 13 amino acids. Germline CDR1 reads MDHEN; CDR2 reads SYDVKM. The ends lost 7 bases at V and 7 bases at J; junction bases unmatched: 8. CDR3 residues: CASNIQGARGYTF. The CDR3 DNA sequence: TGTGCCAGCAACATCCAGGGGGCGCGTGGCTACACCTTC.

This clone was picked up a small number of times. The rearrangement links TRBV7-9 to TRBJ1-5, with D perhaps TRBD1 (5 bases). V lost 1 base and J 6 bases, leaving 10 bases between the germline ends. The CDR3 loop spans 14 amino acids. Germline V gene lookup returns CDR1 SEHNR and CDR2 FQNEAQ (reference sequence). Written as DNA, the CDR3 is TGTGCCAGCAGCTTAGATGGGGGGGGTCAGCCCCAGCATTTT. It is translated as CASSLDGGGQPQHF.

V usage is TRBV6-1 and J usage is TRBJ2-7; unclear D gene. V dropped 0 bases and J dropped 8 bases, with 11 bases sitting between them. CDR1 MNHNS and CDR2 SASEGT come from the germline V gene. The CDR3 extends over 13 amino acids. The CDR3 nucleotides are TGTGCCAGCAGTGAAGCGCTTCAAAGCAAGCAGTACTTC. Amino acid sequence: CASSEALQSKQYF.

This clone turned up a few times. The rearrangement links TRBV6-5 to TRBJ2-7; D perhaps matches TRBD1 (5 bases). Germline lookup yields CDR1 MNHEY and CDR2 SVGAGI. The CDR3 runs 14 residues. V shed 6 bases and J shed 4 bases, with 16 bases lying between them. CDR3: CASRRQRQGYEQYF. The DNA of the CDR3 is TGTGCCAGCAGGAGACAGCGTCAAGGGTACGAGCAGTACTTC.

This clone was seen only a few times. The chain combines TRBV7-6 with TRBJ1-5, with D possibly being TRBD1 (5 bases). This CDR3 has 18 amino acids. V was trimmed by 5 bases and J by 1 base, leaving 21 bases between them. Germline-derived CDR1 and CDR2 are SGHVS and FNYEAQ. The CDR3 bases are TGTGCCAGCAGCCTAGGACGGGTGGGCAAGGGGAGCAATCAGCCCCAGCATTTT. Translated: CASSLGRVGKGSNQPQHF. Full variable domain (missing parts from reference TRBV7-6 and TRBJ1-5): GAGVSQSPRYKVTKRGQDVALRCDPISGHVSLYWYRQALGQGPEFLTYFNYEAQQDKSGLPNDRFSAERPEGSISTLTIQRTEQRDSAMYRCASSLGRVGKGSNQPQHFGDGTRLSIL.